Many counts were recorded for the clone carrying this T cell receptor beta chain. What it recognizes is unknown. The CDR3 loop spans 13 amino acids. Trimming shortened V by 6 bases and J by 3 bases, and 12 bases separated the two germline ends. Germline V gives CDR1 SGHRS, CDR2 YFSETQ. The data are from a study of regulatory T cells in long-lasting Graves disease. Building of the TCR beta libraries involved iRepertoire HTBI primers and Arm-PCR of CDR3 regions. From the multiplex PCR reads, TCRdb called clonotypes with MiXCR, one entry per CDR3 protein. The data show roughly 350,000 distinct CDR3 sequences, roughly 17% seen once. Study conclusions and caveats: Under persistent disease, TRBV28, TRBJ1-2 and TRBJ2-5 were used preferentially. With 2,500 to 3,000 shared public clonotypes, persistent patients exceeded new patients, who shared about a thousand. Accuracy was perhaps lowered by the small sample size.

This sample's time point: newly diagnosed GD, antithyroid drugs for less than 3 months. RNA extracted from PBMCs served as the sequencing template. The same specimen was also included in a second study, on T cells in Graves' hyperthyroidism and ophthalmopathy. That study reports: First-round RT-PCR with HTBI primers amplified the TCR CDR3 region.

This rearrangement joins TRBV5-1 to TRBJ1-1; D is ambiguous. The TCR was taken from a man aged 35-49 years with Graves disease. The sequencing here drew on peripheral blood mononuclear cells (PBMCs), taken at new diagnosis, from a patient treated with antithyroid drugs. The CDR3 loop reads CASTLLLDTEAFF. In nucleotides, the CDR3 is TGCGCCAGCACTTTGCTTCTCGACACTGAAGCTTTCTTT.